This entry describes one T cell receptor (beta chain). This entry comes from a study of blood T cell repertoires in COVID-19. The CDR3 loop spans 15 amino acids. CDR1 SGDLS and CDR2 YYNGEE come from the germline V gene. V shed 4 bases, J shed 7 bases, and the junction held 6 bases outside the gene matches. Clones were read by immunoSEQ multiplex PCR, and TCRdb kept only the in-frame ones, dropping some. Of just over 95,000 clones listed, about 80% are singletons. The source of this sequence is a man aged 55 to 70 with acute or convalescent COVID-19. This chain links TRBV9 with TRBJ1-6, with 9 bases lining up with TRBD1. Sequencing used peripheral blood. The CDR3 DNA follows: TGTGCCAGCAGCTCAACGACAGGGGGAAATTCACCCCTCCACTTT. Its protein product is CASSSTTGGNSPLHF.